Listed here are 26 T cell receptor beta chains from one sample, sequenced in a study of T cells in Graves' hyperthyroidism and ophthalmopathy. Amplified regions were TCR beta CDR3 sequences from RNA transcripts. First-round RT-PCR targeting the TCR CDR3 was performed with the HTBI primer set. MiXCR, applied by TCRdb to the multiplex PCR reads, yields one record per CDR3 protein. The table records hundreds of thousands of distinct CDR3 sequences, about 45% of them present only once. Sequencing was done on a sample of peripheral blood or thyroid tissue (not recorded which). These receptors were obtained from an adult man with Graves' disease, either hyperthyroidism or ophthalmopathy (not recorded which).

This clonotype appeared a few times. The chain's CDR3 is CSASGRNSNQPQHF. Written as DNA, the CDR3 is TGCAGTGCTAGTGGGCGGAATAGCAATCAGCCCCAGCATTTT. The chain carries TRBV20-1 and TRBJ1-5; no firm D call. The CDR3 is 14 residues long. V dropped 3 bases and J dropped 0 bases, with 9 bases sitting between them. Germline assignment: CDR1 DFQATT and CDR2 SNEGSKA (reference sequence).

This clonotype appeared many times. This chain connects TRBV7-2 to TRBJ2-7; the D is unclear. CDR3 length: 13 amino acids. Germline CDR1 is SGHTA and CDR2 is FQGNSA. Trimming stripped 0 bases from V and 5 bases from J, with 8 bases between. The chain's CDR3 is CASSLALGNEQYF. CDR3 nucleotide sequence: TGTGCCAGCAGCTTAGCCTTGGGTAACGAGCAGTACTTC. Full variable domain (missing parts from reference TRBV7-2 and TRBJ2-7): GAGVSQSPSNKVTEKGKDVELRCDPISGHTALYWYRQSLGQGLEFLIYFQGNSAPDKSGLPSDRFSAERTGGSVSTLTIQRTQQEDSAVYLCASSLALGNEQYFGPGTRLTVT.

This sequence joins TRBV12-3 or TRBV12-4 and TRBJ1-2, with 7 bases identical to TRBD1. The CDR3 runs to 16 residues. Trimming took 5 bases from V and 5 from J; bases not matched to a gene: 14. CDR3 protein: CASSKGGPDRRYGYTF. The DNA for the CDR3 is TGTGCCAGCAGTAAAGGGGGACCGGACAGGCGATATGGCTACACCTTC.

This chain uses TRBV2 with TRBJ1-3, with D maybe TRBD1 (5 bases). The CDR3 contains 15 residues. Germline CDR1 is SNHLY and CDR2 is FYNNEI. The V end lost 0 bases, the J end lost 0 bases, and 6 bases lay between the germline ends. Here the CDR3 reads CASSEAGDSGNTIYF. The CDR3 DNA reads TGTGCCAGCAGTGAAGCAGGGGACTCTGGAAACACCATATATTTT.

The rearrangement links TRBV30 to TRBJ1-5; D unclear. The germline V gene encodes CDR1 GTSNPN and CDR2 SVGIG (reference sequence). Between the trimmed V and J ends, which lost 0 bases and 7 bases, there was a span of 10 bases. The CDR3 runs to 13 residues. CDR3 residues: CAWSVGVTQPQHF. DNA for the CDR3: TGTGCCTGGAGTGTGGGCGTAACGCAGCCCCAGCATTTT.

CDR3 in amino acids: CATVGREKASNQPQYF. CDR3 DNA: TGCGCAACTGTAGGCAGGGAAAAGGCTAGCAATCAGCCCCAGTATTTT. This rearrangement joins TRBV20-1 to TRBJ1-5; D could derive from TRBD1 or TRBD2 (5 bases each). The J call may be wrong; the DNA end is better matched by TRBJ2-3. CDR3 length: 16 residues. In germline, CDR1 is DFQATT, CDR2 SNEGSKA (reference sequence).

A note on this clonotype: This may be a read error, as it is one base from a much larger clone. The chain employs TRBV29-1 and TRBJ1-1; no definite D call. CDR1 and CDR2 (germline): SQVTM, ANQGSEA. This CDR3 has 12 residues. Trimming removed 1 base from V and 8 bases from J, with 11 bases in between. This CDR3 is CSVEGVEMEAFF. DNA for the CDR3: TGCAGCGTTGAAGGGGTCGAGATGGAAGCTTTCTTT.

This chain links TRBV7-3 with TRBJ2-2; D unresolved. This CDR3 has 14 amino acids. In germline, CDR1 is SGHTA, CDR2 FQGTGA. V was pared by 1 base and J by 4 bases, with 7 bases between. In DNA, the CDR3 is TGTGCCAGCAGCTTAAAGGGAATCACCGGGGAGCTGTTTTTT. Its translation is CASSLKGITGELFF. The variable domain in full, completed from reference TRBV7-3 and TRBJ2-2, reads GAGVSQTPSNKVTEKGKYVELRCDPISGHTALYWYRQSLGQGPEFLIYFQGTGAADDSGLPNDRFFAVRPEGSVSTLKIQRTERGDSAVYLCASSLKGITGELFFGEGSRLTVL.

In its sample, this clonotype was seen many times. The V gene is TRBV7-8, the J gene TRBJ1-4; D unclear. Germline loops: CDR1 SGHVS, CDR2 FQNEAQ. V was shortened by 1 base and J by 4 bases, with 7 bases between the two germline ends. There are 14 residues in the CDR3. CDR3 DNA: TGTGCCAGCAGCTTAGACGGAATTAATGAAAAACTGTTTTTT. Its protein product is CASSLDGINEKLFF.

This CDR3 is CASSPITSDSGNTIYF. CDR3 DNA: TGTGCCAGCAGTCCGATTACAAGCGATTCTGGAAACACCATATATTTT. The chain employs TRBV6-5 and TRBJ1-3; the D is unclear. The germline V gene encodes CDR1 MNHEY and CDR2 SVGAGI. The CDR3 length is 16 residues. Trimming took 5 bases from V and 1 from J, leaving 15 bases between them.

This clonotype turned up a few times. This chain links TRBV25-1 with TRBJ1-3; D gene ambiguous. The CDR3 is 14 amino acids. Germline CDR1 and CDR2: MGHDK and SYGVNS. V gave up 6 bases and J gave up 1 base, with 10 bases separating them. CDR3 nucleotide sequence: TGTGCCAGCAGCCAACTAGGATCTGGAAACACCATATATTTT. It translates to CASSQLGSGNTIYF.

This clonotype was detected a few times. The CDR3 nucleotides are TGTGCCAGCCGGGACAACATGAACACTGAAGCTTTCTTT. This translates into CASRDNMNTEAFF. The V and J genes are TRBV19 and TRBJ1-1, with TRBD1 as a possible D gene (6 bases). The CDR3 spans 13 residues. CDR1 is LNHDA and CDR2 is SQIVND in the germline V gene (reference sequence). The V gene lost 9 bases and the J gene lost 0 bases, with 11 bases spanning the gap.

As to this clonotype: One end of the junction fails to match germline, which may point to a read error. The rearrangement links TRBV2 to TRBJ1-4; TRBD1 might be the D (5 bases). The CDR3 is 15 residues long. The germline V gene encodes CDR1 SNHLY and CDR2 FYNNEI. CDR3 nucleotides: TGTGCCAGCAGAAGGGGCGCATCAACTAGTGAAAAACTGTTTTTT. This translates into CASRRGASTSEKLFF.

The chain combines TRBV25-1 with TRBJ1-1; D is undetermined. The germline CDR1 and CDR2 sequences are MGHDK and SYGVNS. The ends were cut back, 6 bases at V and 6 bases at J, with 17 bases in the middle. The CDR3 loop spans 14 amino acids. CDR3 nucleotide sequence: TGTGCCAGCAGCCGTCCGTTTAGGGCAGCTGAAGCTTTCTTT. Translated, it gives CASSRPFRAAEAFF.

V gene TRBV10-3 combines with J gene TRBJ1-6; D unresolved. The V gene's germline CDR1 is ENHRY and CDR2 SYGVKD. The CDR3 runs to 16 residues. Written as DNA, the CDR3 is TGTGACAGCAGTGAAACGCGCAGCACTTCGAATTCACCCCTCCACTTT. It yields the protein CDSSETRSTSNSPLHF.

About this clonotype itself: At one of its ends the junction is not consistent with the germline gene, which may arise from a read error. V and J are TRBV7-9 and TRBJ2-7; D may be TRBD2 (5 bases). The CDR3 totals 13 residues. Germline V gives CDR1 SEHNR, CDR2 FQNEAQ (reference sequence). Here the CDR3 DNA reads TGTGCCAGCAGCGTAGCGAGAGCAGACAAGCAGTACTTC. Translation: CASSVARADKQYF.

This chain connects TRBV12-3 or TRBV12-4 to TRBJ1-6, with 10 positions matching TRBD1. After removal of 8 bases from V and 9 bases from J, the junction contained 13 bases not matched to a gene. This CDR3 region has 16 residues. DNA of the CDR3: TGTGCCAGCGCGAAGGACAGACAGGGGGCACGTTCACCCCTCCACTTT. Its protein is CASAKDRQGARSPLHF.

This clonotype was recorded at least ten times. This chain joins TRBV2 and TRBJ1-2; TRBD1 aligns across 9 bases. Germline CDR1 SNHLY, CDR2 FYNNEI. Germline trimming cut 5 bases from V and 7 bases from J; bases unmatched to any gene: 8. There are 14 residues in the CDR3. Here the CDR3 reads CASSPGQGTAGYTF. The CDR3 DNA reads TGTGCCAGCAGTCCGGGACAGGGAACCGCTGGCTACACCTTC.

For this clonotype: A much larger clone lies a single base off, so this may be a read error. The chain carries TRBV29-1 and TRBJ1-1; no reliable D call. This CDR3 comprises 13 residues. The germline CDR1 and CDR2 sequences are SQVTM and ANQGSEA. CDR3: CSVDRHMNTEVFF. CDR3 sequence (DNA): TGCAGCGTTGACAGGCATATGAACACTGAAGTTTTCTTT. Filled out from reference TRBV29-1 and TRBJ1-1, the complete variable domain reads SAVISQKPSRDICQRGTSLTIQCQVDSQVTMMFWYRQQPGQSLTLIATANQGSEATYESGFVIDKFPISRPNLTFSTLTVSNMSPEDSSIYLCSVDRHMNTEVFFGQGTRLTVV.

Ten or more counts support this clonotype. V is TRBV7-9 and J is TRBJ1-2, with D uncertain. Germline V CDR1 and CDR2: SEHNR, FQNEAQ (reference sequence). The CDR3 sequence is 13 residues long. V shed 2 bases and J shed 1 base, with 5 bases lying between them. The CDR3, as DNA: TGTGCCAGCAGCTTAAACAGTAACTATGGCTACACCTTC. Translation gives CASSLNSNYGYTF.

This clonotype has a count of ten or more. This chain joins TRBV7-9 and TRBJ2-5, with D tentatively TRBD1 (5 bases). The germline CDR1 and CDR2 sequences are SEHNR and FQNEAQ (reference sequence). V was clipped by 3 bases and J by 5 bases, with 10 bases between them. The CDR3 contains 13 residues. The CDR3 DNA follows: TGTGCCAGCAGCTTGTCACAGGCCGAGACCCAGTACTTC. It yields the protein CASSLSQAETQYF.

CDR3 protein: CASSGSGQARPLTEKLFF. The CDR3 DNA reads as TGCGCCAGCAGTGGTTCGGGACAGGCTCGACCCTTGACTGAAAAACTGTTTTTT. The V call is TRBV10-2, the J call TRBJ1-4; 8 positions agree with TRBD1. CDR1 and CDR2 from the germline V gene are WSHSY and SAAADI. V shed 4 bases, J shed 7 bases, and the junction held 17 bases outside the gene matches. This CDR3 is 18 amino acids long.

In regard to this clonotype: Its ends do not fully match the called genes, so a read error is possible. The CDR3 coding sequence is TGTGCCAGCAGTGTAGAGGCAGGTGCTTACGAGCAGTACTTC. Its protein is CASSVEAGAYEQYF. The J gene is TRBJ2-7, the V gene TRBV10-3; D is unresolved. This CDR3 has 14 amino acids. In germline, CDR1 is ENHRY, CDR2 SYGVKD.

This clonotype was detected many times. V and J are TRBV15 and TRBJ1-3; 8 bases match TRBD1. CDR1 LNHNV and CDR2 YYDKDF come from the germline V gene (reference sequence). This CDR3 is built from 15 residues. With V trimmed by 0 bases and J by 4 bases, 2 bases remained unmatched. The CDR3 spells CATSRDRGLGNTIYF. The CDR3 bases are TGTGCCACCAGCAGAGACAGGGGGCTCGGAAACACCATATATTTT.

The CDR3 DNA reads as TGTGCCAGTAGTGCCGTCGGGGATGGGGAAGAAAAACTGTTTTTT. Protein: CASSAVGDGEEKLFF. The V gene is TRBV19, the J gene TRBJ1-4, with no clear D. CDR3 length: 15 residues. V lost 5 bases and J lost 8, with 18 bases in between. Germline loops: CDR1 LNHDA, CDR2 SQIVND (reference sequence).

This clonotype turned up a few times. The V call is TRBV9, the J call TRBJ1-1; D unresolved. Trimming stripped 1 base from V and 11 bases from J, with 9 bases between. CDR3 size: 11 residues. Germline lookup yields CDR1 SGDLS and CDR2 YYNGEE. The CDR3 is CASSVKARAFF. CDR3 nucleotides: TGTGCCAGCAGCGTAAAGGCGCGGGCTTTCTTT.